These 9 T cell receptor beta chains came from one sample sequenced in a study of beta chain features in type 1 diabetes (dated by TCRdb to the late 2010s). The library was prepared using the immunoSEQ multiplex PCR assay. The entire amount of isolated RNA was reverse transcribed using the High Capacity cDNA Reverse Transcription Kit, so the sequenced TCRB transcripts were expressed ones. TCRdb's version of the immuneACCESS table is confined to in-frame rearrangements and falls short of the full clone set. An unresolved V gene accounts for under half of the shortfall where checked; the remainder is of unknown origin. In all, the sample holds about 620,000 clones, and 15% of those were seen once. The biggest ten clones account for 0.07% to 0.095% of the sample. The sample comprised naive CD4+ T cells from blood. In light of the paper, this sample's cell subset or site label describes: true naive CD4+ T cells. The receptors derive from a man younger than 35 in good health.

The CDR3 DNA reads TGTGCCAGCAGCTCCGGGCGGACCCCCGATACGCAGTATTTT. The encoded protein is CASSSGRTPDTQYF. The chain recombines TRBV7-3 with TRBJ2-3; D is undetermined. Per germline, CDR1 SGHTA and CDR2 FQGTGA. V was trimmed by 4 bases and J by 6 bases, leaving 14 bases between them. The length of the CDR3 is 14 residues.

Worth noting for this clone: The same CDR3 is also encoded by other DNA sequences in this sample. The chain carries TRBV7-2 and TRBJ1-1; D remains ambiguous. The CDR3 runs 11 residues. CDR1 is SGHTA and CDR2 is FQGNSA in the germline V gene. V was shortened by 6 bases and J by 0 bases, with 2 bases between the two germline ends. CDR3 bases: TGTGCCAGCAGTCTGAACACTGAAGCTTTCTTT. It yields the protein CASSLNTEAFF.

This chain uses TRBV7-9 with TRBJ1-4; maybe TRBD1 (5 bases). Germline assignment: CDR1 SEHNR and CDR2 FQNEAQ (reference sequence). CDR3 length: 18 residues. V lost 2 bases and J lost 0, with 16 bases in between. The CDR3 reads CASSLWRGAGPTNEKLFF. The CDR3 DNA reads TGTGCCAGCAGCTTATGGAGGGGCGCAGGTCCAACTAATGAAAAACTGTTTTTT.

This rearrangement joins TRBV28 to TRBJ2-3; 7 nucleotides line up with TRBD2. This CDR3 comprises 16 residues. Germline-derived CDR1 and CDR2 are MDHEN and SYDVKM. The V segment lost 2 bases and the J segment 2 bases; nucleotides outside the gene matches: 7. CDR3 coding DNA: TGTGCCAGCAGTTTAGTCCACCGGGAGGCCACAGATACGCAGTATTTT. Protein sequence: CASSLVHREATDTQYF.

The chain has TRBV11-1 and TRBJ1-2; no firm D call. The CDR3 covers 15 residues. Trimming removed 2 bases at V and 4 bases at J, with 14 bases between. CDR1 SGHAT and CDR2 FQDESV come from the germline V gene (reference sequence). The CDR3 is CASSLKGVGSYGYTF. The DNA for the CDR3 is TGTGCCAGCAGCTTAAAAGGTGTAGGGAGCTATGGCTACACCTTC.

This sequence joins TRBV19 and TRBJ2-5; no reliable D call. The CDR3 runs 12 residues. V was pared by 10 bases and J by 5 bases, with 14 bases between. Looked up from germline, CDR1 is LNHDA and CDR2 is SQIVND (reference sequence). The CDR3: CATLGGGETQYF. Here the CDR3 DNA reads TGTGCCACTCTAGGCGGTGGCGAGACCCAGTACTTC.

V gene TRBV27 combines with J gene TRBJ1-2, with TRBD1 identical over 7 bases. CDR1 is MNHEY and CDR2 is SMNVEV in the germline V gene (reference sequence). The V segment lost 5 bases and the J segment 0 bases; nucleotides outside the gene matches: 6. The CDR3 loop spans 15 amino acids. As DNA, the CDR3 is TGTGCCAGCAGTCCATGGGACAGCGCTAACTATGGCTACACCTTC. It is translated as CASSPWDSANYGYTF.

This clone was counted only a few times. The chain uses TRBV18 and TRBJ1-2; 7 bases map to TRBD1. Germline trimming cut 6 bases from V and 2 bases from J; bases unmatched to any gene: 3. The CDR3 has 13 amino acids. Germline V gene lookup returns CDR1 KGHSH and CDR2 LQKENI. The CDR3 bases are TGTGCCAGCTCCTTGACAGGGAACTATGGCTACACCTTC. Its translation is CASSLTGNYGYTF.

The V call is TRBV4-2, the J call TRBJ1-2; 7 bases are a match to TRBD1. With 3 bases clipped from V and 4 bases from J, the junction kept 11 bases outside the gene matches. The CDR3 has 16 residues. Per the germline V gene, CDR1 is LGHNA and CDR2 is YNFKEQ. CDR3 in DNA: TGTGCCAGCAGCCAGGAGGCCAGGGGGATCGGCTATGGCTACACCTTC. Translating gives CASSQEARGIGYGYTF.